The following is a TCR beta chain sequence with its context. This specimen comes from a study of blood T cell repertoires in COVID-19. Study context: Acute and convalescent COVID-19 samples came from the United States, Italy and Spain. Sample material is recorded as cDNA or gDNA derived from T cells, B-cell-depleted T cells, or PBMCs.

Per the original methods: Nucleated cell counts were estimated from reference gene primer amplification. Sequencing used immunoSEQ multiplex PCR; TCRdb keeps in-frame clones, though not all of them. The V and J calls and clone size were taken over from that table, and D and trimming were inferred from the DNA. Of around 300,000 clones listed, around 90% are singletons. Germline CDR1 KGHSH, CDR2 LQKENI. The CDR3 is 13 residues long. V gave up 3 bases and J gave up 8 bases; unmatched junction bases: 5. V is TRBV18 and J is TRBJ1-2, with 8 bases aligning to TRBD1. This receptor was obtained from a middle-aged woman with acute or convalescent COVID-19. Sequencing was carried out using peripheral blood. CDR3 protein: CASSPQGARGYTF. For the CDR3, the DNA is TGTGCCAGCTCACCTCAGGGGGCCAGAGGCTACACCTTC.